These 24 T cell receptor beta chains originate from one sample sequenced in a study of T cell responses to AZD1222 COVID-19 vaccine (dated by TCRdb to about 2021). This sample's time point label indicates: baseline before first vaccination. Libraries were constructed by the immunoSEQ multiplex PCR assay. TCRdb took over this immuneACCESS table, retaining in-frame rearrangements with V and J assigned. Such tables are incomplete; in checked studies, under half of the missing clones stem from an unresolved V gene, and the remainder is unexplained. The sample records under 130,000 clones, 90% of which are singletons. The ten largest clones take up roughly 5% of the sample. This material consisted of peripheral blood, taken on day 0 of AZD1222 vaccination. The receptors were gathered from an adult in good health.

The CDR3 sequence is CASSLALWRGGQDTQYF. CDR3 in DNA: TGTGCCAGCAGCTTAGCGCTGTGGCGGGGGGGCCAGGATACGCAGTATTTT. The chain couples TRBV7-6 to TRBJ2-3; 9 nucleotides match TRBD2. The V segment lost 0 bases and the J segment 6 bases; nucleotides outside the gene matches: 10. This CDR3 has 17 residues. CDR1 is SGHVS, CDR2 FNYEAQ, per germline.

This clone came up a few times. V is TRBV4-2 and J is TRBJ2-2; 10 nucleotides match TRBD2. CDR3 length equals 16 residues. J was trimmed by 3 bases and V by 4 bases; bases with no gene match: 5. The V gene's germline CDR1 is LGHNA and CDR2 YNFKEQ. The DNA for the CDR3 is TGTGCCAGCAGCCGAATGCTAGCGGGGGACACCGGGGAGCTGTTTTTT. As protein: CASSRMLAGDTGELFF.

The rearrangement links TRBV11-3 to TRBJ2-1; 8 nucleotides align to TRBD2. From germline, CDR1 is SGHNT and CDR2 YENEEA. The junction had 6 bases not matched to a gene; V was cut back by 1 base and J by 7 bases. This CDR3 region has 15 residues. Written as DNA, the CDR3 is TGTGCCAGCAGCTTAGGATGGACTAGCAGGAATGAGCAGTTCTTC. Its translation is CASSLGWTSRNEQFF.

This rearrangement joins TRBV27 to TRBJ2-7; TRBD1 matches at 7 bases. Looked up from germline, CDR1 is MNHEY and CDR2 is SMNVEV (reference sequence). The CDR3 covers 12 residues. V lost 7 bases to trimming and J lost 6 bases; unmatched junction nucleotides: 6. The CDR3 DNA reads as TGTGCCAGCATCAAACAGGGGTGCGAGCAGTACTTC. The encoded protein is CASIKQGCEQYF.

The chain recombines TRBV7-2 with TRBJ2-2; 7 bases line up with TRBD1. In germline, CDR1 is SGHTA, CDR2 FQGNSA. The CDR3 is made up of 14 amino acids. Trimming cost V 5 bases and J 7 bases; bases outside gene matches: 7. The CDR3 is CASSHDRAGGELFF. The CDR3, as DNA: TGTGCCAGCAGCCACGACAGGGCGGGCGGGGAGCTGTTTTTT.

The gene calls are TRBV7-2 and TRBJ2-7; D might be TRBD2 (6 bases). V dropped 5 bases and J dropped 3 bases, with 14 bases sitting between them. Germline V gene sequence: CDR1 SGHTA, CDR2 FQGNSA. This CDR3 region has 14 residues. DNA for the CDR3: TGTGCCAGCAGCCGTCCTGGGAGGTTCTACGAGCAGTACTTC. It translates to CASSRPGRFYEQYF.

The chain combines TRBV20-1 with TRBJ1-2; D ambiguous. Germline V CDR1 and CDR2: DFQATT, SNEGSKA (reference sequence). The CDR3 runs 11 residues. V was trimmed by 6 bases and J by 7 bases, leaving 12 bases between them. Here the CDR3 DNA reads TGCAGTGCCGTACGGGAATTTGGCTACACCTTC. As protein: CSAVREFGYTF.

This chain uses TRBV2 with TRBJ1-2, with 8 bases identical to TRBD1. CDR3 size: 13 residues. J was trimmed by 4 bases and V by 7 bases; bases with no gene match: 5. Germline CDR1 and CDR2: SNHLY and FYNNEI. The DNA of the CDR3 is TGTGCCAGCACCTTTGACAGGGGCTATGGCTACACCTTC. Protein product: CASTFDRGYGYTF.

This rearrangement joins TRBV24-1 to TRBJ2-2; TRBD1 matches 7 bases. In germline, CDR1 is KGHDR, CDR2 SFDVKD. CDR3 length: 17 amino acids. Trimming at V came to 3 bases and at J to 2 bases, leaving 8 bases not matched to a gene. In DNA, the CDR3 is TGTGCCACCAGTGATCCACCCGGGACAGTAAACACCGGGGAGCTGTTTTTT. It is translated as CATSDPPGTVNTGELFF.

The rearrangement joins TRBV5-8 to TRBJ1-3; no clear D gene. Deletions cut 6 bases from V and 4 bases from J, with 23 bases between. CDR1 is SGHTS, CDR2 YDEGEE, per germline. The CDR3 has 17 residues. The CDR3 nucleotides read TGTGCCAGCATCATTGGGTGGCGGAAATCATGGGGAAACACCATATATTTT. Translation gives CASIIGWRKSWGNTIYF.

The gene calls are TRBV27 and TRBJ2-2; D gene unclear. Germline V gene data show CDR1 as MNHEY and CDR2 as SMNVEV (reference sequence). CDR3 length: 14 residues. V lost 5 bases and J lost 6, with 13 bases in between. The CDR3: CASSTPSVAGELFF. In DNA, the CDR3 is TGTGCCAGCAGTACCCCATCTGTGGCCGGGGAGCTGTTTTTT.

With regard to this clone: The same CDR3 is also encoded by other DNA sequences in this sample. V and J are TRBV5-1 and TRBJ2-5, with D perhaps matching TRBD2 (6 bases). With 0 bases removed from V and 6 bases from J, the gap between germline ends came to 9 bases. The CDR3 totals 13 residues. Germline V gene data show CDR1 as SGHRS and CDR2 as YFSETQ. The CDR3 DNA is TGCGCCAGCAGCTTGGCCCGGGAGAAGACCCAGTACTTC. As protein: CASSLAREKTQYF.

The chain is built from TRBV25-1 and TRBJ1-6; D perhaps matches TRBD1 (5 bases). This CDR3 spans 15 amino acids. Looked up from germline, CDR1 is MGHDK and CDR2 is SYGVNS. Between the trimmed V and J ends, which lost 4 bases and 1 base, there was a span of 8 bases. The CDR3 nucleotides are TGTGCCAGCAGTGGGGGGGGGTCCTATAATTCACCCCTCCACTTT. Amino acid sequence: CASSGGGSYNSPLHF. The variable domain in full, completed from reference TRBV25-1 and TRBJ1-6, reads EADIYQTPRYLVIGTGKKITLECSQTMGHDKMYWYQQDPGMELHLIHYSYGVNSTEKGDLSSESTVSRIRTEHFPLTLESARPSHTSQYLCASSGGGSYNSPLHFGNGTRLTVT.

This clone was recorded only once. The CDR3 sequence: CASSQYAPGWNEQFF. CDR3 nucleotides: TGTGCCAGCAGTCAATATGCCCCTGGATGGAATGAGCAGTTCTTC. The chain joins TRBV6-2 or TRBV6-3 to TRBJ2-1, with unresolved D. V lost 5 bases, J lost 7 bases, and 18 bases lay in between. The CDR3 runs 15 residues. Germline V CDR1 and CDR2: MNHEY, SVGEGT.

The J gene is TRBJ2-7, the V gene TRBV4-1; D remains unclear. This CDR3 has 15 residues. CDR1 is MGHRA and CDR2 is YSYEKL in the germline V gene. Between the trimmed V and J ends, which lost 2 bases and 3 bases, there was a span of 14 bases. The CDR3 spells CASSQLETIDYEQYF. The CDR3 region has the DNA TGCGCCAGCAGCCAACTGGAGACAATCGACTACGAGCAGTACTTC.

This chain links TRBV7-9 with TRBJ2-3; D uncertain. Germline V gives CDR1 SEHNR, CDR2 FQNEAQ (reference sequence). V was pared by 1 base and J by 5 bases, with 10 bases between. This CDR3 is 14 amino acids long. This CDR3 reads CASSLGPLGDTQYF. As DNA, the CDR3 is TGTGCCAGCAGCTTAGGTCCACTTGGAGATACGCAGTATTTT.

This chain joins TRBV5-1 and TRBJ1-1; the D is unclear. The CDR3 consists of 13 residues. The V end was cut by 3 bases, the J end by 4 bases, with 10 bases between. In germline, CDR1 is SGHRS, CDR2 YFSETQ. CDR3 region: CASSSKAGTEAFF. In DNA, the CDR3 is TGCGCCAGCAGCTCAAAAGCAGGCACTGAAGCTTTCTTT.

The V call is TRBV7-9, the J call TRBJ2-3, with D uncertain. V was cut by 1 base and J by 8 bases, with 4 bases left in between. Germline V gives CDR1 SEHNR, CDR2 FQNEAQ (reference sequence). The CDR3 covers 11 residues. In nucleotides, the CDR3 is TGTGCCAGCAGCTTAGATGGTACGCAGTATTTT. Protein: CASSLDGTQYF.

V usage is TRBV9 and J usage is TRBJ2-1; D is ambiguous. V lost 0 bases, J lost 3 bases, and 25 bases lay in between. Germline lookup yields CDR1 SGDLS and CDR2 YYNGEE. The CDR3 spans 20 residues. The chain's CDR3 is CASSVGGSIRRSNDYNEQFF. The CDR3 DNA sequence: TGTGCCAGCAGCGTAGGTGGCTCCATCCGGCGGAGCAACGACTACAATGAGCAGTTCTTC.

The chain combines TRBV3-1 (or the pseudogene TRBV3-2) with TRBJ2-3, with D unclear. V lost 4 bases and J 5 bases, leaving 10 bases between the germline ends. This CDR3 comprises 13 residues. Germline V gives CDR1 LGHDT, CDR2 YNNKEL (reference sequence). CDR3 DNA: TGTGCCAGCAGCCCCGCTGGCGTAGATACGCAGTATTTT. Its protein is CASSPAGVDTQYF.

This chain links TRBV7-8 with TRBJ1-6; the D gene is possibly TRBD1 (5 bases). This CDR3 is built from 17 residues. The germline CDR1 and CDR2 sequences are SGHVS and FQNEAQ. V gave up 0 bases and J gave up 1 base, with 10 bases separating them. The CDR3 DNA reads TGTGCCAGCAGCTTAGCGGACAAAGGGTCCTATAATTCACCCCTCCACTTT. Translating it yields CASSLADKGSYNSPLHF.

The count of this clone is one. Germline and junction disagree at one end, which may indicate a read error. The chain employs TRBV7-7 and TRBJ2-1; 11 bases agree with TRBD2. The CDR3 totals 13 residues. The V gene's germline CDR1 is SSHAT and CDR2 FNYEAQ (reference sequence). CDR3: CASSVAGGDEQFF. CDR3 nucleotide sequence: TGTGCTAGCAGTGTAGCGGGGGGGGATGAGCAGTTCTTC.

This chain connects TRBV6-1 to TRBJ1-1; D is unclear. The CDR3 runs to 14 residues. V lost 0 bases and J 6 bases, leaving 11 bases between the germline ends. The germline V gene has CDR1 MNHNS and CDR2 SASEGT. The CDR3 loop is CASSEAWVRAEAFF. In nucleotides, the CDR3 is TGTGCCAGCAGTGAAGCTTGGGTTCGTGCTGAAGCTTTCTTT.

CDR3 in amino acids: CASSQDLGQGFNEQFF. CDR3 bases: TGCGCCAGCAGCCAAGATTTGGGACAGGGGTTCAATGAGCAGTTCTTC. The V and J genes are TRBV4-3 and TRBJ2-1; 10 positions agree with TRBD1. CDR1 and CDR2 (germline): LGHNA, YSLEER. This CDR3 has 16 amino acids. After removal of 0 bases from V and 6 bases from J, the junction contained 5 bases not matched to a gene.